One sample yielded the 26 T cell receptor beta chains listed below, sequenced in a study of shared clonotypes between healthy human individuals. Sequenced by immunoSEQ multiplex PCR; TCRdb stores in-frame clones only, minus some. The data hold 2 million to 3 million clones, with approximately 94% observed a single time. The sequenced sample was naive CD4+ T cells sorted from blood. Subset: CD45RA+ positively selected. These receptor sequences come from a man younger than 30 in good health.

The chain links TRBV19 to TRBJ1-6; TRBD1 might be the D (5 bases). The CDR3 extends over 16 amino acids. The V and J ends lost 1 base and 8 bases respectively, with 15 bases between them. CDR1 and CDR2 (germline): LNHDA, SQIVND (reference sequence). The CDR3 bases are TGTGCCAGTAGTATAGGACAGACTGTGGGGTATTCACCCCTCCACTTT. It translates to CASSIGQTVGYSPLHF.

The chain uses TRBV30 and TRBJ1-2, with D hard to call. V dropped 5 bases and J dropped 4 bases, with 17 bases sitting between them. This CDR3 contains 14 residues. CDR1 is GTSNPN, CDR2 SVGIG, per germline (reference sequence). DNA for the CDR3: TGTGCCTGGTACACAAAAAGGGTACCCTATGGCTACACCTTC. It codes for CAWYTKRVPYGYTF.

The V gene is TRBV19, the J gene TRBJ1-6; D uncertain. The CDR3 totals 17 residues. V lost 3 bases and J lost 2, with 14 bases in between. The germline V gene has CDR1 LNHDA and CDR2 SQIVND (reference sequence). CDR3 region: CASSIGPGGTYNSPLHF. The DNA of the CDR3 is TGTGCCAGTAGTATCGGTCCAGGAGGGACCTATAATTCACCCCTCCACTTT.

The chain combines TRBV19 with TRBJ2-1, with TRBD1 matching over 8 bases. The CDR3 is 16 residues long. The V and J ends lost 4 bases and 0 bases, in that order; junction bases with no gene match: 5. Germline assignment: CDR1 LNHDA and CDR2 SQIVND (reference sequence). In DNA form, the CDR3 reads TGTGCCAGTAGTACCACAGGGGGAAGCTCCTACAATGAGCAGTTCTTC. Amino acid sequence: CASSTTGGSSYNEQFF.

This rearrangement joins TRBV18 to TRBJ2-7; 7 nucleotides match TRBD1. V shed 0 bases and J 6 bases; nucleotides not matched to a gene: 17. CDR3 length: 18 amino acids. CDR1 is KGHSH and CDR2 is LQKENI in the germline V gene. In DNA form, the CDR3 reads TGTGCCAGCTCACCACCGGGTTTGGGGACAGCACGGGGTTTCGAGCAGTACTTC. This codes for CASSPPGLGTARGFEQYF.

The chain links TRBV28 to TRBJ1-1; 8 nucleotides match TRBD1. The CDR3 is 14 amino acids. The V gene end was trimmed by 6 bases and the J gene end by 7 bases; junction bases not matched to a gene: 10. Germline V gene sequence: CDR1 MDHEN, CDR2 SYDVKM. For the CDR3, the DNA is TGTGCCAGCAGCCCGGCCCTCGGACAGGGTGAAGCTTTCTTT. This encodes CASSPALGQGEAFF.

The chain carries TRBV18 and TRBJ2-2; no clear D gene. V dropped 0 bases and J dropped 1 base, with 3 bases sitting between them. This CDR3 spans 14 amino acids. CDR1 KGHSH and CDR2 LQKENI come from the germline V gene. In DNA form, the CDR3 reads TGTGCCAGCTCACCACCTTTGAACACCGGGGAGCTGTTTTTT. This sequence encodes CASSPPLNTGELFF. The full variable domain, in which reference TRBV18 and TRBJ2-2 provide the parts outside the CDR3, is NAGVMQNPRHLVRRRGQEARLRCSPMKGHSHVYWYRQLPEEGLKFMVYLQKENIIDESGMPKERFSAEFPKEGPSILRIQQVVRGDSAAYFCASSPPLNTGELFFGEGSRLTVL.

This clone turned up a few times. This rearrangement joins TRBV10-3 to TRBJ1-5, with TRBD1 identical over 8 bases. Germline lookup yields CDR1 ENHRY and CDR2 SYGVKD. CDR3 length: 14 residues. The V and J ends lost 4 bases and 6 bases, in that order; junction bases with no gene match: 5. The CDR3 here is CAISGTGFGQPQHF. The DNA of the CDR3 is TGTGCCATCAGTGGGACAGGGTTTGGTCAGCCCCAGCATTTT.

This sequence joins TRBV6-5 and TRBJ2-7; 8 bases are a match to TRBD2. The length of the CDR3 is 15 residues. The ends lost 2 bases at V and 2 bases at J; junction bases unmatched: 5. Germline CDR1 reads MNHEY; CDR2 reads SVGAGI. The CDR3 DNA follows: TGTGCCAGCAGTTACGATAATAGCGGGACCTACGAGCAGTACTTC. Its translation is CASSYDNSGTYEQYF.

The chain couples TRBV11-2 to TRBJ2-7; 7 bases align to TRBD1. CDR1 is SGHAT, CDR2 FQNNGV, per germline. This CDR3 comprises 12 residues. V dropped 5 bases and J dropped 6; count of bases not matched to a gene: 4. The CDR3 here is CASSVTGREQYF. The CDR3 DNA sequence: TGTGCCAGCAGCGTGACAGGGCGCGAGCAGTACTTC.

The gene calls are TRBV5-4 and TRBJ2-7, with D perhaps given as TRBD1 or TRBD2 (5 bases each). This CDR3 spans 16 amino acids. Germline V gene lookup returns CDR1 SGHNT and CDR2 YYREEE (reference sequence). The V and J ends lost 0 bases and 5 bases respectively, with 18 bases between them. This chain's CDR3 is CASSLESGTPRDEQYF. In DNA form, the CDR3 reads TGTGCCAGCAGCTTGGAATCCGGGACCCCTCGGGACGAGCAGTACTTC. Based on the CDR3 plus reference TRBV5-4 and TRBJ2-7, the full variable domain is ETGVTQSPTHLIKTRGQQVTLRCSSQSGHNTVSWYQQALGQGPQFIFQYYREEENGRGNFPPRFSGLQFPNYSSELNVNALELDDSALYLCASSLESGTPRDEQYFGPGTRLTVT.

The chain employs TRBV7-3 and TRBJ2-2, with D unresolved. Trimming shortened V by 5 bases and J by 6 bases, and 13 bases separated the two germline ends. This CDR3 has 14 amino acids. In germline, CDR1 is SGHTA, CDR2 FQGTGA. CDR3 DNA: TGTGCCAGCAGCCCAGACCCTGGGGCCGGGGAGCTGTTTTTT. It encodes CASSPDPGAGELFF.

The CDR3 spells CASSWTGLYEQYF. DNA of the CDR3: TGCGCCAGCAGCTGGACAGGGCTCTACGAGCAGTACTTC. The V call is TRBV5-1, the J call TRBJ2-7, with 8 bases aligning to TRBD1. Trimming cost V 3 bases and J 3 bases; bases outside gene matches: 2. The CDR3 has 13 residues. CDR1 is SGHRS, CDR2 YFSETQ, per germline.

V usage is TRBV28 and J usage is TRBJ1-1, with 7 bases fitting TRBD1. Trimming at V came to 5 bases and at J to 4 bases, leaving 10 bases not matched to a gene. The CDR3 runs to 15 residues. Germline V CDR1 and CDR2: MDHEN, SYDVKM. Here the CDR3 reads CASSPTGEGPTEAFF. The CDR3 coding sequence is TGTGCCAGCAGTCCCACAGGGGAGGGTCCCACTGAAGCTTTCTTT.

Remarks on this clone: Other DNA sequences in this specimen translate into the identical CDR3. The chain joins TRBV6-1 to TRBJ2-3; D is possibly TRBD2 (6 bases). There are 15 residues in the CDR3. Germline CDR1 reads MNHNS; CDR2 reads SASEGT. The ends were cut back, 4 bases at V and 3 bases at J, with 14 bases in the middle. The CDR3 DNA is TGTGCCAGCAGTGGTGGGGGGTTAGGAACAGATACGCAGTATTTT. The encoded protein is CASSGGGLGTDTQYF.

The chain uses TRBV27 and TRBJ1-2; the D gene is possibly TRBD1 (6 bases). The CDR3 covers 14 residues. With 7 bases removed from V and 4 bases from J, the gap between germline ends came to 16 bases. CDR1 is MNHEY, CDR2 SMNVEV, per germline (reference sequence). CDR3 protein: CASILRGGGYGYTF. For the CDR3, the DNA is TGTGCCAGCATTCTTAGGGGGGGCGGCTATGGCTACACCTTC.

This chain links TRBV4-3 with TRBJ2-1; 13 bases match TRBD2. With V trimmed by 4 bases and J by 12 bases, 9 bases remained unmatched. CDR3 length: 15 amino acids. From germline, CDR1 is LGHNA and CDR2 YSLEER. The CDR3 loop is CASSLGGLAGDGQFF. CDR3 bases: TGCGCCAGCAGCCTAGGAGGACTAGCGGGAGATGGGCAGTTCTTC.

The chain has TRBV11-2 and TRBJ2-3; no clear D gene. Germline CDR1 and CDR2: SGHAT and FQNNGV. The CDR3 consists of 14 residues. The germline V and J ends were trimmed by 1 base and 2 bases, with 7 bases remaining between them. Here the CDR3 DNA reads TGTGCCAGCAGCTTAGGTTCCTACACAGATACGCAGTATTTT. Translated, it gives CASSLGSYTDTQYF.

The J gene is TRBJ2-1, the V gene TRBV11-2; possible D gene TRBD1, 6 bases. Trimming took off 5 bases at V and 3 bases at J, with 14 bases between the two ends. CDR1 and CDR2 (germline): SGHAT, FQNNGV. The CDR3 is 15 amino acids. The CDR3 region has the DNA TGTGCCAGCAGCACCCGGACAGTTAACTACAATGAGCAGTTCTTC. It translates to CASSTRTVNYNEQFF.

This clone was detected only a few times. The chain joins TRBV2 to TRBJ1-1; 9 nucleotides agree with TRBD1. Per germline, CDR1 SNHLY and CDR2 FYNNEI. V lost 5 bases, J lost 2 bases, and 3 bases stayed unmatched. The CDR3 has 14 amino acids. The CDR3 DNA follows: TGTGCCAGCAGTCCGGACAGGGGTAACACTGAAGCTTTCTTT. This sequence encodes CASSPDRGNTEAFF.

The CDR3 protein is CASSELMVSGGDGYTF. CDR3 sequence (DNA): TGTGCCAGCAGTGAATTAATGGTCTCAGGGGGCGATGGCTACACCTTC. This chain uses TRBV2 with TRBJ1-2; 8 bases are shared with TRBD1. The CDR3 covers 16 residues. The V and J ends lost 2 bases and 6 bases, in that order; junction bases with no gene match: 11. Germline V gene sequence: CDR1 SNHLY, CDR2 FYNNEI.

Remarks on this clone: Additional DNA sequences in this sample encode the identical CDR3. The chain has TRBV9 and TRBJ2-7; the match to TRBD2 covers 8 bases. The length of the CDR3 is 14 residues. Germline V gene sequence: CDR1 SGDLS, CDR2 YYNGEE. V lost 0 bases and J lost 3; bases outside the gene matches: 2. The DNA of the CDR3 is TGTGCCAGCAGCGTAGGGCTAGCGGGCTACGAGCAGTACTTC. Residues: CASSVGLAGYEQYF.

The chain joins TRBV6-1 to TRBJ1-5; D gene ambiguous. This CDR3 contains 14 residues. The germline V gene encodes CDR1 MNHNS and CDR2 SASEGT. Trimming pared 5 bases from V and 4 bases from J, leaving 12 bases between. The DNA of the CDR3 is TGTGCCAGCAGTCCATACGTGGAAAATCAGCCCCAGCATTTT. Amino acid sequence: CASSPYVENQPQHF.

The V gene is TRBV5-6, the J gene TRBJ2-5, with 12 bases that match TRBD2. The ends lost 7 bases at V and 3 bases at J; junction bases unmatched: 10. The CDR3 runs to 16 residues. CDR1 SGHDT and CDR2 YYEEEE come from the germline V gene. CDR3 bases: TGTGCCAGCGGCCTAGCGGGGGGGCCTTTGGAAGAGACCCAGTACTTC. This translates into CASGLAGGPLEETQYF. The full variable domain, rest sourced from reference TRBV5-6 and TRBJ2-5, is DAGVTQSPTHLIKTRGQQVTLRCSPKSGHDTVSWYQQALGQGPQFIFQYYEEEERQRGNFPDRFSGHQFPNYSSELNVNALLLGDSALYLCASGLAGGPLEETQYFGPGTRLLVL.

This clone came up a few times. Within the sample, other DNA sequences also encode this same CDR3. The chain employs TRBV11-2 and TRBJ2-3, with TRBD2 identical over 14 bases. J gave up 0 bases and V 0 bases, and 2 bases lay outside the gene matches. CDR3 size: 18 residues. CDR1 and CDR2 (germline): SGHAT, FQNNGV. Written as DNA, the CDR3 is TGTGCCAGCAGCTTAGAGACTAGCGGGGGGGCTAGCACAGATACGCAGTATTTT. Residues: CASSLETSGGASTDTQYF. Looking up the rest from reference TRBV11-2 and TRBJ2-3 gives the full variable domain: EAGVAQSPRYKIIEKRQSVAFWCNPISGHATLYWYQQILGQGPKLLIQFQNNGVVDDSQLPKDRFSAERLKGVDSTLKIQPAKLEDSAVYLCASSLETSGGASTDTQYFGPGTRLTVL.

The chain employs TRBV28 and TRBJ1-4; D is undetermined. V was clipped by 3 bases and J by 8 bases, with 19 bases between them. Germline V CDR1 and CDR2: MDHEN, SYDVKM. This CDR3 comprises 16 residues. In DNA, the CDR3 is TGTGCCAGCAGTTTTTCCCCAGGTCCCTTCTGGGAAAAACTGTTTTTT. Amino acids: CASSFSPGPFWEKLFF.